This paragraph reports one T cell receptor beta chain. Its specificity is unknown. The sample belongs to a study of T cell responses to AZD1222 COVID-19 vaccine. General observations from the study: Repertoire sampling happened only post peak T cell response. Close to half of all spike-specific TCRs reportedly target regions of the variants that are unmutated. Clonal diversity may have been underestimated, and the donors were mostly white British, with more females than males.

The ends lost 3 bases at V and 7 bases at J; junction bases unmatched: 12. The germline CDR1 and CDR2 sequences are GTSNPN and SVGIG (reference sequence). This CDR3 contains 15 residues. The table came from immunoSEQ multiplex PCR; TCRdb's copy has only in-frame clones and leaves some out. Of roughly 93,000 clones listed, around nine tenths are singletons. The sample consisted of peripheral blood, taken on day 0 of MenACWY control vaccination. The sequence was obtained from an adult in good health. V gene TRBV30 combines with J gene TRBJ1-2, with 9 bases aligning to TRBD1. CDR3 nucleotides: TGTGCCTGGAGATCACGGGACAGGGAGATTCGTGGCTACACCTTC. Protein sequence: CAWRSRDREIRGYTF.